A single sample is the source of the 14 T cell receptor beta chains below, sequenced in a study of beta chain features in type 1 diabetes. Expressed TCRB transcripts were sequenced because the entire RNA isolate underwent reverse transcription. Profiled with immunoSEQ multiplex PCR; TCRdb holds only in-frame clones, not every one. The sample shows 330,000 or so clones, roughly a fifth of them seen only once. The sample taken for sequencing was naive CD4+ T cells from blood. These receptors came from a woman in her late teens or twenties in good health.

The V call is TRBV5-1, the J call TRBJ2-5; 7 bases align to TRBD1. The trim removed 6 bases at V and 1 base at J, leaving 3 bases unmatched. The CDR3 is 13 amino acids. The V gene's germline CDR1 is SGHRS and CDR2 YFSETQ. The CDR3 loop is CASKGTAQETQYF. The CDR3 DNA reads TGCGCCAGCAAAGGGACAGCCCAAGAGACCCAGTACTTC. The whole variable domain, remainder taken from reference TRBV5-1 and TRBJ2-5, is KAGVTQTPRYLIKTRGQQVTLSCSPISGHRSVSWYQQTPGQGLQFLFEYFSETQRNKGNFPGRFSGRQFSNSRSEMNVSTLELGDSALYLCASKGTAQETQYFGPGTRLLVL.

V is TRBV2 and J is TRBJ2-1, with 11 bases fitting TRBD2. Per the germline V gene, CDR1 is SNHLY and CDR2 is FYNNEI. With 7 bases clipped from V and 9 bases from J, the junction kept 11 bases outside the gene matches. This CDR3 has 15 residues. The CDR3 reads CASTGVSGGAAEQFF. CDR3 sequence (DNA): TGTGCCAGCACGGGGGTTAGCGGGGGGGCCGCTGAGCAGTTCTTC.

The chain is built from TRBV4-1 and TRBJ2-3; a weak D match, TRBD2 (6 bases). Trimming shortened V by 0 bases and J by 6 bases, and 16 bases separated the two germline ends. The CDR3 consists of 16 residues. Germline assignment: CDR1 MGHRA and CDR2 YSYEKL. The CDR3 reads CASSQDIRAGMDTQYF. As DNA, the CDR3 is TGCGCCAGCAGCCAAGACATACGGGCGGGGATGGATACGCAGTATTTT.

This chain uses TRBV5-4 with TRBJ2-5; 13 bases agree with TRBD2. This CDR3 has 16 amino acids. The germline CDR1 and CDR2 sequences are SGHNT and YYREEE (reference sequence). V shed 4 bases, J shed 7 bases, and the junction held 10 bases outside the gene matches. CDR3 sequence: CASSGGLAGALATQYF. The CDR3 DNA sequence: TGTGCCAGCAGCGGTGGACTAGCGGGGGCCCTCGCGACCCAGTACTTC.

V is TRBV29-1 and J is TRBJ2-5; the D gene is possibly TRBD1 (5 bases). Germline V gene lookup returns CDR1 SQVTM and CDR2 ANQGSEA. CDR3 length equals 11 residues. Trimming left V 6 bases short and J 6 bases short, with 11 bases between. The CDR3 here is CSVDSGKTQYF. Written as DNA, the CDR3 is TGCAGCGTCGATTCAGGGAAGACCCAGTACTTC.

The chain combines TRBV5-1 with TRBJ2-7, with TRBD1 identical over 8 bases. V lost 3 bases to trimming and J lost 2 bases; unmatched junction nucleotides: 10. The length of the CDR3 is 16 residues. Looked up from germline, CDR1 is SGHRS and CDR2 is YFSETQ. The CDR3 DNA sequence: TGCGCCAGCAGCTACGGGACAGGCAGTTTAACCTACGAGCAGTACTTC. Protein: CASSYGTGSLTYEQYF.

This clone occurred a few times. V gene TRBV30 combines with J gene TRBJ2-7, with 7 bases fitting TRBD2. The CDR3 extends over 13 amino acids. CDR1 is GTSNPN, CDR2 SVGIG, per germline (reference sequence). With 8 bases clipped from V and 3 bases from J, the junction kept 10 bases outside the gene matches. CDR3 sequence (DNA): TGTGCCGCGGAGGGAGGGATTGGCTACGAGCAGTACTTC. It specifies CAAEGGIGYEQYF.

This clone has just a few counts. This chain connects TRBV29-1 to TRBJ2-3; 13 positions agree with TRBD2. In germline, CDR1 is SQVTM, CDR2 ANQGSEA. V lost 4 bases, J lost 6 bases, and 4 bases stayed unmatched. This CDR3 is built from 14 residues. CDR3 region: CSVVTSGGADTQYF. In DNA, the CDR3 is TGCAGCGTTGTAACTAGCGGGGGGGCCGATACGCAGTATTTT.

This clone was recorded a few times. The rearrangement links TRBV7-2 to TRBJ2-1; D is ambiguous. The CDR3 consists of 10 residues. Trimming cost V 8 bases and J 7 bases, with 6 bases left between them. CDR1 is SGHTA, CDR2 FQGNSA, per germline. This CDR3 reads CASVLNEQFF. CDR3 in DNA: TGTGCCAGCGTACTAAATGAGCAGTTCTTC.

This clone was counted between two and nine times. The V gene is TRBV7-2, the J gene TRBJ1-6, with D unresolved. This CDR3 region has 14 residues. Per germline, CDR1 SGHTA and CDR2 FQGNSA. Trimming took 7 bases from V and 7 from J, leaving 14 bases between them. CDR3 in DNA: TGTGCCAGCACCCCCCTCCCGGGGAATTCACCCCTCCACTTT. Translation: CASTPLPGNSPLHF.

The rearrangement links TRBV7-8 to TRBJ1-1; perhaps TRBD1 as D (5 bases). CDR1 SGHVS and CDR2 FQNEAQ come from the germline V gene. CDR3 length equals 15 residues. V shed 0 bases and J shed 5 bases, with 13 bases lying between them. The CDR3 loop is CASSLAQPGQTEAFF. The DNA for the CDR3 is TGTGCCAGCAGCTTAGCGCAGCCAGGGCAAACTGAAGCTTTCTTT.

DNA of the CDR3: TGTGCCAGCAGCTTATGGAGGAACACTGAAGCTTTCTTT. It codes for CASSLWRNTEAFF. J is TRBJ1-1 and V is TRBV7-2, with D unresolved. V shed 2 bases and J shed 1 base, with 5 bases lying between them. The CDR3 totals 13 residues. Germline values: CDR1 SGHTA, CDR2 FQGNSA.

This clone came up a few times. This rearrangement joins TRBV9 to TRBJ1-1; D not resolved. V was clipped by 3 bases and J by 3 bases, with 12 bases between them. This CDR3 has 14 residues. CDR1 and CDR2 (germline): SGDLS, YYNGEE. CDR3 bases: TGTGCCAGCAGCGGCCCGGTCCGGGACACTGAAGCTTTCTTT. This encodes CASSGPVRDTEAFF. The full variable domain, its missing parts supplied by reference TRBV9 and TRBJ1-1, is DSGVTQTPKHLITATGQRVTLRCSPRSGDLSVYWYQQSLDQGLQFLIQYYNGEERAKGNILERFSAQQFPDLHSELNLSSLELGDSALYFCASSGPVRDTEAFFGQGTRLTVV.

This clone came up a few times. The rearrangement uses TRBV27 and TRBJ1-1, with 9 bases identical to TRBD1. The trim removed 7 bases at V and 5 bases at J, leaving 11 bases unmatched. Germline loops: CDR1 MNHEY, CDR2 SMNVEV (reference sequence). The CDR3 is made up of 15 amino acids. The CDR3 sequence: CASTLDGTGKTEAFF. In DNA form, the CDR3 reads TGTGCCAGCACCCTGGATGGGACAGGGAAGACTGAAGCTTTCTTT.